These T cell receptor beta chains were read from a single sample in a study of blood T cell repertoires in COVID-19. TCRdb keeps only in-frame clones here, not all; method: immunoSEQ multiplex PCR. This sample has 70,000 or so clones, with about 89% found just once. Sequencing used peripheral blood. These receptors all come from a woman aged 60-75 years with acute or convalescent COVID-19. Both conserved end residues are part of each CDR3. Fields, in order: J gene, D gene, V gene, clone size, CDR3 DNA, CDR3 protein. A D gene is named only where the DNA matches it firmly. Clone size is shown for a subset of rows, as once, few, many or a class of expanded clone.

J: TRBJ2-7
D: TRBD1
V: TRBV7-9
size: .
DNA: TGTGCCAGCAGCTTAGGGGGTCGGGGACAGGGGTCCTACGAGCAGTACTTC
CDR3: CASSLGGRGQGSYEQYF

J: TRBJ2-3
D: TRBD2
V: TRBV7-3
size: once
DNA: TGTGCCAGCAGCCTCGGACTAGCGGGGGGGACAGATACGCAGTATTTT
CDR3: CASSLGLAGGTDTQYF

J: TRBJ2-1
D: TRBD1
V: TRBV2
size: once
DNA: TGTGCCAGCAGTGCAGGGGGTTCCTACAATGAGCAGTTCTTC
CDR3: CASSAGGSYNEQFF

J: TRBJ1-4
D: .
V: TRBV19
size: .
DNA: TGTGCCAGTAGTATCTCCCGGGATCGGTATGAAAAACTGTTTTTT
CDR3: CASSISRDRYEKLFF

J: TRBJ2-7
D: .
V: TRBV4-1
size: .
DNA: TGCGCCAGCAGCCTCCTCCCAGCGAGGGTCTCCTACGAGCAGTACTTC
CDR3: CASSLLPARVSYEQYF

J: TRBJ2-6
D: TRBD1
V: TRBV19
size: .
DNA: TGTGCCAGCTCACAGGGGGCTACTGGGGCCAACGTCCTGACTTTC
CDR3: CASSQGATGANVLTF

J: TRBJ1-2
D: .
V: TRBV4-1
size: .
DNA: TGCGCCAGCAGCCAAGAGGCACAGAACTATGGCTACACCTTC
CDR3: CASSQEAQNYGYTF

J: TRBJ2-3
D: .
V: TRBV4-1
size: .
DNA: TGCGCCAGCAGCCAAAGGACATCTAGCACAGATACGCAGTATTTT
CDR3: CASSQRTSSTDTQYF

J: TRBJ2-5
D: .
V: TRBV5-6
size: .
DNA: TGTGCCAGTAGCTTGGCTACAGGGCTCTACCAAGAGACCCAGTACTTC
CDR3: CASSLATGLYQETQYF

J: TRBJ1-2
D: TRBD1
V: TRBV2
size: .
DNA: TGTGCCAGCAGTTTCGCGACAGGGGAGGGAGGCTACACCTTC
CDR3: CASSFATGEGGYTF